Listed below are T cell receptor beta chains from one sample, sequenced in a study of PD-1 blockade in classical Hodgkin lymphoma. TCRdb keeps only in-frame clones here, not all; method: immunoSEQ multiplex PCR. This sample has about 47,000 clones, with approximately 91% found just once. Specimen: peripheral blood mononuclear cells (PBMCs). Receptor source: a human donor with classical Hodgkin lymphoma. The CDR3 runs from the conserved cysteine through the conserved F or W. The D gene is left open where the match is weak. Clone size is given for some rows only: seen once, a few or many times, or a class if the clone is expanded.

TRBJ1-1,TRBV2,NA,TRBD1,TGTGCCAGCAGTGAAAGCTGGGACAGCGCGGGGACTGAAGCTTTCTTT,CASSESWDSAGTEAFF
TRBJ2-5,TRBV4-1,NA,TRBD2,TGCGCCAGCAGCCAAAGTAGCGGGAGGATACAAGAGACCCAGTACTTC,CASSQSSGRIQETQYF
TRBJ2-2,TRBV7-9,NA,TRBD2,TGTGCCAGCAGCTTCGCGGGAGGGCGGGCCGGGGAGCTGTTTTTT,CASSFAGGRAGELFF
TRBJ1-1,TRBV10-3,NA,TRBD1,TGTGCCATCAGTGAGGGACAGGCGTGGACTGAAGCTTTCTTT,CAISEGQAWTEAFF
TRBJ2-3,TRBV6-1,NA,TRBD2,TGTGCCAGCAGACCCGGGACTAACACAGATACGCAGTATTTT,CASRPGTNTDTQYF
TRBJ2-3,TRBV12-5,few,NA,TGTGCTAGTGGGCGCAACCTTCTAGGCGCAGATACGCAGTATTTT,CASGRNLLGADTQYF
TRBJ1-1,TRBV29-1,NA,NA,TGCAGCGTTAAGGTAGCAGGTCGTAGCACTGAAGCTTTCTTT,CSVKVAGRSTEAFF
TRBJ1-2,TRBV5-1,once,NA,TGCGCCAGCACCCTAGGGGAGGGGTCTAACTATGGCTACACCTTC,CASTLGEGSNYGYTF
TRBJ2-3,TRBV5-1,NA,NA,TGCGCCAGCAGCATACTAGCACCCTCAGATACGCAGTATTTT,CASSILAPSDTQYF
TRBJ2-7,TRBV27,NA,NA,TGTGCCAGCAGTTTAGCGGGATCCTACGAGCAGTACTTC,CASSLAGSYEQYF
TRBJ2-5,TRBV11-3,NA,TRBD2,TGTGCCAGCAGCCACGGACTAGCCGACCAAGAGACCCAGTACTTC,CASSHGLADQETQYF
TRBJ1-4,TRBV29-1,NA,TRBD1,TGCAGCGTTGAAGATCTGGGGAGGGGGCCTAGTGAAAAACTGTTTTTT,CSVEDLGRGPSEKLFF
TRBJ2-1,TRBV29-1,once,NA,TGCAGCGTTGTATCTAATGAGCAGTTCTTC,CSVVSNEQFF
TRBJ1-1,TRBV5-6,NA,TRBD1,TGTGCCAGCAGCTGGGGACAGGGGCTCTCCCGCGGTGAAGCTTTCTTT,CASSWGQGLSRGEAFF
TRBJ2-3,TRBV7-3,NA,NA,TGTGCCAGCAGTATAGGCACAGATACGCAGTATTTT,CASSIGTDTQYF
TRBJ1-5,TRBV7-2,NA,TRBD1,TGTGCCAGCAGCTTAGGTAGACAGGGAGGTTGGCAGCCCCAGCATTTT,CASSLGRQGGWQPQHF
TRBJ2-5,TRBV28,once,TRBD2,TGTGCCAGCAGTTTAACACTAGCGGTTAAAGAGACCCAGTACTTC,CASSLTLAVKETQYF
TRBJ2-1,TRBV28,NA,NA,TGTGCCAGCAGTTCTAGGGTTGGGGCCAATGAGCAGTTCTTC,CASSSRVGANEQFF
TRBJ2-7,TRBV7-8,NA,NA,TGTGCCAGCAGCTCGGGGACCGCGTTTATCAAGCAGTACTTC,CASSSGTAFIKQYF
TRBJ2-1,TRBV18,NA,TRBD2,TGTGCCAGCTCCCCGCAGACTAGCGGGGTTTACAATGAGCAGTTCTTC,CASSPQTSGVYNEQFF
TRBJ1-5,TRBV2,few,NA,TGTGCCAGCAGCAGGGTCTATAGCAATCAGCCCCAGCATTTT,CASSRVYSNQPQHF
TRBJ2-1,TRBV4-1,NA,TRBD2,TGCGCCAGCAGCCACGACCCTAGCGGGAGGTACAATGAGCAGTTCTTC,CASSHDPSGRYNEQFF
TRBJ2-1,TRBV11-3,NA,TRBD2,TGTGCCAGCAAATTAGCGGGAGGTCGTAATGAGCAGTTCTTC,CASKLAGGRNEQFF
TRBJ2-7,TRBV29-1,NA,NA,TGCAGCGTTGCTCGATACGAGCAGTACTTC,CSVARYEQYF
TRBJ2-3,TRBV9,NA,NA,TGTGCCAGCAGCGTAGGATGGGCAGATACGCAGTATTTT,CASSVGWADTQYF
TRBJ2-7,TRBV18,NA,NA,TGTGCCAGCTCCCCGGCCGGGACTCCTTCCTACGAGCAGTACTTC,CASSPAGTPSYEQYF
TRBJ2-7,TRBV28,NA,NA,TGTGCCAGCAGAGGGATGATCTACGAGCAGTACTTC,CASRGMIYEQYF
TRBJ1-1,TRBV5-1,few,NA,TGCGCCAGCACCCTCCGTCCCCACTTCGGGATGAACACTGAAGCTTTCTTT,CASTLRPHFGMNTEAFF
TRBJ2-2,TRBV5-4,NA,NA,TGTGCCAGCAGCTTATCGCAGACCAACACCGGGGAGCTGTTTTTT,CASSLSQTNTGELFF
TRBJ1-1,TRBV11-2,NA,TRBD1,TGTGCCAGCAGCCCGCAATTCCAAACAGGGGTGAACACTGAAGCTTTCTTT,CASSPQFQTGVNTEAFF
TRBJ1-5,TRBV30,NA,NA,TGTGCCTGGTCTACGGGGGACTACAATCAGCCCCAGCATTTT,CAWSTGDYNQPQHF
TRBJ2-5,TRBV15,once,TRBD1,TGTGCCACCAGCAGAGGGACAGGGGAAGAGACCCAGTACTTC,CATSRGTGEETQYF
TRBJ1-2,TRBV2,NA,NA,TGTGCCAGCAGGGGGGACGGGCTCTATGGCTACACCTTC,CASRGDGLYGYTF
TRBJ1-5,TRBV11-1,NA,NA,TGTGCCAGCACCCGGCGGAGGCAGCCCCAGCATTTT,CASTRRRQPQHF
TRBJ2-5,TRBV5-6,few,TRBD2,TGTGCCAGCACCAAGTTTGGGAGGGAAGTAGGAGAGACCCAGTACTTC,CASTKFGREVGETQYF
TRBJ1-2,TRBV18,NA,NA,TGTGCCAGCTCACCAACGGACGGAAACTATGGCTACACCTTC,CASSPTDGNYGYTF
TRBJ1-5,TRBV2,NA,TRBD1,TGTGCCAGCAGCGGGGACAGGGGAGACCAGCCCCAGCATTTT,CASSGDRGDQPQHF
TRBJ1-5,TRBV6-1,NA,TRBD1,TGTGCCAGCAGTGCAACGACAGGGGGCGGTCAGCCCCAGCATTTT,CASSATTGGGQPQHF
TRBJ1-1,TRBV14,NA,NA,TGTGCCAGCAGCCAGCTACTTGGGGGGGCCTCTGAAGCTTTCTTT,CASSQLLGGASEAFF
TRBJ1-6,TRBV9,NA,NA,TGTGCCAGCAGCGTAGACCCGGACCGATCACCCCTCCACTTT,CASSVDPDRSPLHF
TRBJ2-5,TRBV28,NA,TRBD2,TGTGCCAGCAGGTCGAAACAACTAGCGGCGGCACAAGAGACCCAGTACTTC,CASRSKQLAAAQETQYF